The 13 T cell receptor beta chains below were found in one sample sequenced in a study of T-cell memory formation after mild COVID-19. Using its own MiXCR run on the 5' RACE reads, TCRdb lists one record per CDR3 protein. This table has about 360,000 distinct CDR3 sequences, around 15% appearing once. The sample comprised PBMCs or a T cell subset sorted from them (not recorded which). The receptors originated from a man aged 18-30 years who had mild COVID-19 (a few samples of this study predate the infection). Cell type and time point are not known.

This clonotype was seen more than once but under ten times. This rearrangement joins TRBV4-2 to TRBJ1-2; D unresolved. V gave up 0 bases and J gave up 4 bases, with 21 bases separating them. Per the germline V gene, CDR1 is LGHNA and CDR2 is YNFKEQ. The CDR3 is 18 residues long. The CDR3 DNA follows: TGTGCCAGCAGCCAAGATTCCGGAGCAGAGCAACCCCGCTATGGCTACACCTTC. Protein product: CASSQDSGAEQPRYGYTF.

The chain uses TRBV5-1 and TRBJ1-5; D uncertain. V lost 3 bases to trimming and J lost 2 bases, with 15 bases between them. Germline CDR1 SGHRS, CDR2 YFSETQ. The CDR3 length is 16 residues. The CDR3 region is CASSYTTEAGNQPQHF. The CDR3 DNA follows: TGCGCCAGCAGCTATACGACTGAGGCGGGCAATCAGCCCCAGCATTTT.

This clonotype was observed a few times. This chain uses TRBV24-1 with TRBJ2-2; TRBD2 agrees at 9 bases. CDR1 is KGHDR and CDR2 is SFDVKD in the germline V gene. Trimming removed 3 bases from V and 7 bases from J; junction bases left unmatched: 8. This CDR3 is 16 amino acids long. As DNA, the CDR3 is TGTGCCACCAGTGATGCCGGGACTAGCTCGAGCGGGGAGCTGTTTTTT. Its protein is CATSDAGTSSSGELFF.

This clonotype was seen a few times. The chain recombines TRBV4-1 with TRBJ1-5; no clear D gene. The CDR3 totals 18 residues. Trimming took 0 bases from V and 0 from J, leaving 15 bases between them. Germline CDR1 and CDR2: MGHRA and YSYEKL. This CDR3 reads CASSQDPPWTYSNQPQHF. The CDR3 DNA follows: TGCGCCAGCAGCCAAGATCCCCCTTGGACCTATAGCAATCAGCCCCAGCATTTT.

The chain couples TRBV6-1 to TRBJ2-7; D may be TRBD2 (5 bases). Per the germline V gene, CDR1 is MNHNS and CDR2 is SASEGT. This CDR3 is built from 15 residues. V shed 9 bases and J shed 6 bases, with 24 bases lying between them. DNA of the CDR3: TGTGCCAGTAGCTCTAACGAGGGTGGGCGCAGCGAGCAGTACGTC. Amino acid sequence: CASSSNEGGRSEQYV.

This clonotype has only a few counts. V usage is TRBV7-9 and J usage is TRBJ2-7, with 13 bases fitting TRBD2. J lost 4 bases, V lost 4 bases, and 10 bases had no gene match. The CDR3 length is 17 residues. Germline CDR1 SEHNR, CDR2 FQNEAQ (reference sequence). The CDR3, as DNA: TGTGCCAGCAGCTCGACGATGACTAGCGGGGGGCTATACGAGCAGTACTTC. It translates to CASSSTMTSGGLYEQYF.

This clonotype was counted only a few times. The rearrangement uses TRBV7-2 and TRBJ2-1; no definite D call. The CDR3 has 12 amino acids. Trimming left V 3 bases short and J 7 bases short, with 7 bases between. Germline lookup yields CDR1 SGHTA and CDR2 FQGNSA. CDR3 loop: CASSFSVNEQFF. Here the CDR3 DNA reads TGTGCCAGCAGCTTCTCAGTTAATGAGCAGTTCTTC.

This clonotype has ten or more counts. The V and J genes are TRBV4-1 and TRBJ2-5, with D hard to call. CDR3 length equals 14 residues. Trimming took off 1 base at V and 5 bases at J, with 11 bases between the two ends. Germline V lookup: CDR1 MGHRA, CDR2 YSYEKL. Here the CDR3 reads CASSQAGYIETQYF. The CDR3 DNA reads TGCGCCAGCAGCCAAGCCGGGTATATCGAGACCCAGTACTTC.

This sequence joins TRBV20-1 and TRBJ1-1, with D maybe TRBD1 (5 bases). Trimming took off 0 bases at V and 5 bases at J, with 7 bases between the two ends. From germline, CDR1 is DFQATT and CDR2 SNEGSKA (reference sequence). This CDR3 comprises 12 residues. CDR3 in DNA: TGCAGTGCTAGAGAGGGGGGGACTGAAGCTTTCTTT. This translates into CSAREGGTEAFF.

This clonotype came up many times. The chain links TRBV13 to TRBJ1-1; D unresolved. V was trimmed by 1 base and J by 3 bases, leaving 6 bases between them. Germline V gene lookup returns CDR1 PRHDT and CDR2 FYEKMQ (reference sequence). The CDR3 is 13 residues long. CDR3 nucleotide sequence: TGTGCCAGCAGCTTAGACGGGGACACTGAAGCTTTCTTT. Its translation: CASSLDGDTEAFF.

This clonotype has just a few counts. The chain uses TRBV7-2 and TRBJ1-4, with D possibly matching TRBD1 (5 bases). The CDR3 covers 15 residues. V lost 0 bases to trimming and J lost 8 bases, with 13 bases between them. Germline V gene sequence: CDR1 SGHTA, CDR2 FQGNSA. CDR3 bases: TGTGCCAGCAGCTTAGCGGCAGGGCGGGCCGAAAAACTGTTTTTT. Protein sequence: CASSLAAGRAEKLFF.

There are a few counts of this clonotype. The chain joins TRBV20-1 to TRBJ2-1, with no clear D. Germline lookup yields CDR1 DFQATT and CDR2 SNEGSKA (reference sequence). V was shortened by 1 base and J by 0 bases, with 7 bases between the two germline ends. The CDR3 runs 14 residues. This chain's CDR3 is CSARGRDSYNEQFF. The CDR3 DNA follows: TGCAGTGCTAGAGGAAGGGACTCCTACAATGAGCAGTTCTTC.

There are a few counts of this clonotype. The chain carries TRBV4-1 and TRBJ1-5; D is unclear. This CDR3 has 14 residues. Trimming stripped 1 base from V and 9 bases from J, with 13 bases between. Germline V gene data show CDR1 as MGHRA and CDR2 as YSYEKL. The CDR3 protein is CASSQVSPEGPQHF. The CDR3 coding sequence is TGCGCCAGCAGCCAAGTATCACCGGAGGGGCCCCAGCATTTT.